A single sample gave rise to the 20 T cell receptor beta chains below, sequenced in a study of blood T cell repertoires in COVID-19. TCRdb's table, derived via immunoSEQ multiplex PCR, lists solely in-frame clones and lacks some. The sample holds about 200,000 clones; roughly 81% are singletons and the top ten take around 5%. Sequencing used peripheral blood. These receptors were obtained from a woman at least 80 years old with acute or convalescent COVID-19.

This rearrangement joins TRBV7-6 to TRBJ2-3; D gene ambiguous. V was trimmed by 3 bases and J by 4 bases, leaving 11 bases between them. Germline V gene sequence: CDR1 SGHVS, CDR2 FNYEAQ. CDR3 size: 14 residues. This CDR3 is CASSFTTGSDTQYF. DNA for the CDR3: TGTGCCAGCAGCTTCACCACCGGGTCAGATACGCAGTATTTT. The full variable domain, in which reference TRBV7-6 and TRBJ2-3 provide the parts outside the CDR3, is GAGVSQSPRYKVTKRGQDVALRCDPISGHVSLYWYRQALGQGPEFLTYFNYEAQQDKSGLPNDRFSAERPEGSISTLTIQRTEQRDSAMYRCASSFTTGSDTQYFGPGTRLTVL.

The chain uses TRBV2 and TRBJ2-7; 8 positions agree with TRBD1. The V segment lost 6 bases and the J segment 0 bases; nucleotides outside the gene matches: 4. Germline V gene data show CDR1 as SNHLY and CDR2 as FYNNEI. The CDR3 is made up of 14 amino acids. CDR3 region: CASRRQGNSYEQYF. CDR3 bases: TGTGCCAGCAGAAGACAGGGGAACTCCTACGAGCAGTACTTC.

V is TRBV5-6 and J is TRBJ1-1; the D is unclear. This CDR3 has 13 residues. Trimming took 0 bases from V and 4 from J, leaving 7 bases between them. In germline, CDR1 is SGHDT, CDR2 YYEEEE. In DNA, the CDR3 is TGTGCCAGCAGCTTGGGGCTGTTCACTGAAGCTTTCTTT. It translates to CASSLGLFTEAFF.

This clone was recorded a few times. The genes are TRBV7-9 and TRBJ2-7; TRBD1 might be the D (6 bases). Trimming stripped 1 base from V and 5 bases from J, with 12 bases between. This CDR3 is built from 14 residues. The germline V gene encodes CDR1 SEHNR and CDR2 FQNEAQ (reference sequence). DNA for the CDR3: TGTGCCAGCAGCTTAGAGGGGGTAGCTGACGAGCAGTACTTC. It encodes CASSLEGVADEQYF.

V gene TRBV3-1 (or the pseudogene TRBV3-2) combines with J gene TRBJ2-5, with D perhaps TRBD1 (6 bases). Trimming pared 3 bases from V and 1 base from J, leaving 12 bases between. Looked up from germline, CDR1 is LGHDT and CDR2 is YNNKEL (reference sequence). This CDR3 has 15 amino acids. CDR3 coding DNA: TGTGCCAGCAGCCACTACAGGGTATCCCAAGAGACCCAGTACTTC. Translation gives CASSHYRVSQETQYF.

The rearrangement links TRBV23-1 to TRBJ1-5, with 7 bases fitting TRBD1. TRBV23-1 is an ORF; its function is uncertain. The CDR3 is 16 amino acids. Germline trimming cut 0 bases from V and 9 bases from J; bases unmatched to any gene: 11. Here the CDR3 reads CASSQSGTVKKGPQHF. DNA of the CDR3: TGCGCCAGCAGTCAATCCGGGACAGTTAAAAAGGGGCCCCAGCATTTT.

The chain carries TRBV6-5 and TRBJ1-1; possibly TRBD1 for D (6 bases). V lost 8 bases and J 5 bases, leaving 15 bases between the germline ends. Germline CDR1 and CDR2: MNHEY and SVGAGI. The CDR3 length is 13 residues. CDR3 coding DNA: TGTGCCAGCGCAGGGGCAGGGCGTACTGAAGCTTTCTTT. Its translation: CASAGAGRTEAFF.

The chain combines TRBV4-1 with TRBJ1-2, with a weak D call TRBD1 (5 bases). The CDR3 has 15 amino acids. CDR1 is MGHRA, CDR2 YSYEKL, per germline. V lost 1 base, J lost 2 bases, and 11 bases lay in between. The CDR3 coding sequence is TGCGCCAGCAGCCAAGGAGCCGCAGGGAACTATGGCTACACCTTC. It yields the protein CASSQGAAGNYGYTF.

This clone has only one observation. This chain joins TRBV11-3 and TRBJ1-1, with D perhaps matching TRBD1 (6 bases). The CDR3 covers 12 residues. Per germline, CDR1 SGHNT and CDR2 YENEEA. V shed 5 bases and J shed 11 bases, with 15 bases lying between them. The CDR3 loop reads CASSQGPESAFF. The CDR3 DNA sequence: TGTGCCAGCAGCCAGGGGCCCGAATCCGCTTTCTTT.

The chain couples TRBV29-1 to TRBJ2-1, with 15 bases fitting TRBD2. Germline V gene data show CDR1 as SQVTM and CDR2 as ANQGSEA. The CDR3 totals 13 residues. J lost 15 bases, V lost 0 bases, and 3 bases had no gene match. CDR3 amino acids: CSVEELGLAGGFF. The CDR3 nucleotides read TGCAGCGTTGAAGAGCTGGGACTAGCGGGAGGGTTCTTC.

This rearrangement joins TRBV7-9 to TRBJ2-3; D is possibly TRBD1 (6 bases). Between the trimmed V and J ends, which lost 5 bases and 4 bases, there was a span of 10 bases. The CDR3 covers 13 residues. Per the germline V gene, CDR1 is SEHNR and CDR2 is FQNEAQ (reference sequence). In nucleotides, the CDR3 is TGTGCCAGCAGCACAGGGTTCCCAGATACGCAGTATTTT. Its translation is CASSTGFPDTQYF.

CDR3 nucleotides: TGCAGTGCTAGTATTAGCGGCACAGATACGCAGTATTTT. Translating gives CSASISGTDTQYF. The chain links TRBV20-1 to TRBJ2-3, with D perhaps TRBD2 (5 bases). The CDR3 extends over 13 amino acids. V shed 3 bases and J shed 1 base, with 8 bases lying between them. Germline V gene data show CDR1 as DFQATT and CDR2 as SNEGSKA (reference sequence).

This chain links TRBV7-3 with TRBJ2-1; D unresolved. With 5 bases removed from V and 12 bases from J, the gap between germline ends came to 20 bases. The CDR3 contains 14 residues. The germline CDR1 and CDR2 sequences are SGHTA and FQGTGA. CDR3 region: CASSPTRTYSGQFF. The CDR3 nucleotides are TGTGCCAGCAGCCCCACCCGAACTTATTCGGGGCAGTTCTTC.

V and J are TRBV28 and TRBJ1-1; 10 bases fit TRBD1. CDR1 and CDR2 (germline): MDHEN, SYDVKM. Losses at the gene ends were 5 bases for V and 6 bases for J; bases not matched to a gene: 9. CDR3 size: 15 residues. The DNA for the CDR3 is TGTGCCAGCAGTACCCCCGGGACAGGGGTCGCTGAAGCTTTCTTT. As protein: CASSTPGTGVAEAFF.

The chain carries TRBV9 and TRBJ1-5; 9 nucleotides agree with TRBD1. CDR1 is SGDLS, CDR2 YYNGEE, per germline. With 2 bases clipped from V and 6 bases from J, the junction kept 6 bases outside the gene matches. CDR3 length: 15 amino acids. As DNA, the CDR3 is TGTGCCAGCAGCGTGGGGACAGGGATAGGTCAGCCCCAGCATTTT. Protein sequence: CASSVGTGIGQPQHF. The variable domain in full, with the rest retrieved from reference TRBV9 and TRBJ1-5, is DSGVTQTPKHLITATGQRVTLRCSPRSGDLSVYWYQQSLDQGLQFLIQYYNGEERAKGNILERFSAQQFPDLHSELNLSSLELGDSALYFCASSVGTGIGQPQHFGDGTRLSIL.

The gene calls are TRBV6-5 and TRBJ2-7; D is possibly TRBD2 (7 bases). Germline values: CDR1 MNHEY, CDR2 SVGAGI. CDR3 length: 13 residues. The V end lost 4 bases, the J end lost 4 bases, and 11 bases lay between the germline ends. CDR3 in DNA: TGTGCCAGCAGTTCGGGGGGCCGATACGAGCAGTACTTC. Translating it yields CASSSGGRYEQYF.

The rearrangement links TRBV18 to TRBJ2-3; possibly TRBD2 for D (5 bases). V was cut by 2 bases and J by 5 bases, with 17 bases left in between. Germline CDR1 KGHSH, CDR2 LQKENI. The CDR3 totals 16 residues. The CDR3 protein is CASSPTAAPAGDTQYF. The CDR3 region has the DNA TGTGCCAGCTCACCAACCGCGGCCCCTGCGGGAGATACGCAGTATTTT.

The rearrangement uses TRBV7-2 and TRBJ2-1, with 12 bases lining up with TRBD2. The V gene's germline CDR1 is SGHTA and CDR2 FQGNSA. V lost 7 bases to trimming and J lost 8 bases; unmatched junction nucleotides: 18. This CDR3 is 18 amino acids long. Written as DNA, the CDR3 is TGTGCCAGCACCAAGACTAGCGGGAGTCTGGGTTCTCAGGATGAGCAGTTCTTC. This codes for CASTKTSGSLGSQDEQFF. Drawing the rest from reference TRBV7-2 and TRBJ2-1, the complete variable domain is GAGVSQSPSNKVTEKGKDVELRCDPISGHTALYWYRQSLGQGLEFLIYFQGNSAPDKSGLPSDRFSAERTGGSVSTLTIQRTQQEDSAVYLCASTKTSGSLGSQDEQFFGPGTRLTVL.

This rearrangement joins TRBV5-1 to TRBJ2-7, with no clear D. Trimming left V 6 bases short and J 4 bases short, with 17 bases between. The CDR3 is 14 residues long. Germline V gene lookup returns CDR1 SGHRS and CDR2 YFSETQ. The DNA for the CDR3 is TGCGCCAGCACTTCTCTAGTCCTTGGATACGAGCAGTACTTC. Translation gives CASTSLVLGYEQYF.

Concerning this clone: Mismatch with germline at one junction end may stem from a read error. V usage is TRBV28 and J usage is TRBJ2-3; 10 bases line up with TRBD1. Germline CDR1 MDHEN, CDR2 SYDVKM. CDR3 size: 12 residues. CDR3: CASSLGDRGRHF. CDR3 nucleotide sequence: TGTGCCAGCAGTTTAGGTGACAGGGGGCGGCATTTT.